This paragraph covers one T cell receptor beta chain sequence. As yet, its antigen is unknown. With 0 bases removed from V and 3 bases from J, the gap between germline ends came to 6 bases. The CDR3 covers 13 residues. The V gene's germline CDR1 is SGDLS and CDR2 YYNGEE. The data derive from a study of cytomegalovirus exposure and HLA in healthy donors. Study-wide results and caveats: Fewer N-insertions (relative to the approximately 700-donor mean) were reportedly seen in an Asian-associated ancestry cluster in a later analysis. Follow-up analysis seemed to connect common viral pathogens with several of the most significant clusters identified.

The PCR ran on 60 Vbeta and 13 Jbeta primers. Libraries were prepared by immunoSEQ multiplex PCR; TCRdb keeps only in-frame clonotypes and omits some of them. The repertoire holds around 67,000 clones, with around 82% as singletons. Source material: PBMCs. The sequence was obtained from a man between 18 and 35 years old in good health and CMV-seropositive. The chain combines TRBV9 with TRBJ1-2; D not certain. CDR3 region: CASSVATDYGYTF. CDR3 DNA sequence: TGTGCCAGCAGCGTAGCTACAGACTATGGCTACACCTTC.